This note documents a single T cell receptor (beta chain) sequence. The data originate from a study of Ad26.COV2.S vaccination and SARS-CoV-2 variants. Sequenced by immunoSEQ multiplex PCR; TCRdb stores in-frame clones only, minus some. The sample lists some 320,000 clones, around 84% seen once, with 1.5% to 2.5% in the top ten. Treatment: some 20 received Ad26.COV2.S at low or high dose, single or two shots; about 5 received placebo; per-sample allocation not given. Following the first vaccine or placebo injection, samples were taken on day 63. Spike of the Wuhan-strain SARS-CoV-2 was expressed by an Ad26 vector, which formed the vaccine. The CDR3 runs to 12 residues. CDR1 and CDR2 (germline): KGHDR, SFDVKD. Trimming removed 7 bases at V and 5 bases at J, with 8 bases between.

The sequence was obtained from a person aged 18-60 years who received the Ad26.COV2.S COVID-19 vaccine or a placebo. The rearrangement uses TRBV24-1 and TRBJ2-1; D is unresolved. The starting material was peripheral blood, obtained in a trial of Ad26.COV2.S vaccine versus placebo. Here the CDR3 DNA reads TGTGCCACCAGCTCCAAAGACAATGAGCAGTTCTTC. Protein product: CATSSKDNEQFF.